This T cell receptor beta chain was sequenced during a study of T cell responses to AZD1222 COVID-19 vaccine. As for the study in general: Pooled together were second doses at about 4 or about 12 weeks.

Generated by immunoSEQ multiplex PCR, the TCRdb table keeps only in-frame clones and is missing some. The sample yields around 160,000 clones, 85% to 90% seen once. General observations from the study: Within unmutated variant regions lay the reported targets of nearly half of spike-specific TCRs.

Losses at the gene ends were 5 bases for V and 4 bases for J; bases not matched to a gene: 12. The CDR3 is 16 residues long. The germline gives CDR1 SNHLY, CDR2 FYNNEI. Comments on this clone: The antigen is not known.

The chain is built from TRBV2 and TRBJ1-2; 8 bases match TRBD1. Sequencing was performed on peripheral blood, taken on day 0 of AZD1222 vaccination. The clonotype comes from an adult in good health. CDR3 coding DNA: TGTGCCAGCAGTATAAGGACAGGGCGTTCCGTCTATGGCTACACCTTC. Its protein is CASSIRTGRSVYGYTF.